A single sample gave rise to the 23 T cell receptor beta chains below, sequenced in a study of blood T cell repertoires in COVID-19. The data were produced by immunoSEQ multiplex PCR, yet TCRdb's version contains in-frame clones alone and is incomplete. The table has about 82,000 clones, around four fifths seen once. Sequencing input: peripheral blood. These receptors came from a man in his sixties with COVID-19, enrolled during active disease.

The chain couples TRBV4-3 to TRBJ1-2; 9 bases are shared with TRBD1. The CDR3 has 13 residues. The V gene end was trimmed by 4 bases and the J gene end by 5 bases; junction bases not matched to a gene: 2. The germline CDR1 and CDR2 sequences are LGHNA and YSLEER. The CDR3 DNA follows: TGCGCCAGCAGCCCGACAGGGGGGTATGGCTACACCTTC. Translating it yields CASSPTGGYGYTF.

The chain links TRBV7-3 to TRBJ1-3, with 8 positions matching TRBD1. The CDR3 extends over 17 amino acids. V lost 3 bases, J lost 0 bases, and 7 bases stayed unmatched. Germline V CDR1 and CDR2: SGHTA, FQGTGA. The CDR3 nucleotides are TGTGCCAGCAGCTTTACAGGGGGACCTTCCTCTGGAAACACCATATATTTT. Protein product: CASSFTGGPSSGNTIYF.

The chain is built from TRBV7-3 and TRBJ2-2, with TRBD1 matching over 8 bases. Losses at the gene ends were 5 bases for V and 6 bases for J; bases not matched to a gene: 14. Germline CDR1 is SGHTA and CDR2 is FQGTGA. CDR3 size: 17 residues. The CDR3 DNA is TGTGCCAGCAGCCACGGCCCAGGCAGGGGGCTACCCGGGGAGCTGTTTTTT. Its translation: CASSHGPGRGLPGELFF.

This chain uses TRBV4-2 with TRBJ2-7; the D is unclear. CDR3 length equals 15 residues. V was clipped by 0 bases and J by 0 bases, with 9 bases between them. Germline-derived CDR1 and CDR2 are LGHNA and YNFKEQ. The CDR3 sequence: CASSQDKPGSYEQYF. The CDR3 region has the DNA TGTGCCAGCAGCCAAGATAAACCGGGCTCCTACGAGCAGTACTTC.

The chain couples TRBV18 to TRBJ2-3, with D unclear. Per the germline V gene, CDR1 is KGHSH and CDR2 is LQKENI. V shed 1 base and J shed 6 bases, with 8 bases lying between them. This CDR3 is built from 13 residues. The CDR3 DNA follows: TGTGCCAGCTCACCACATCCTTCGGATACGCAGTATTTT. As protein: CASSPHPSDTQYF.

V usage is TRBV14 and J usage is TRBJ1-1; maybe TRBD1 (5 bases). The CDR3 length is 13 residues. V was pared by 3 bases and J by 5 bases, with 10 bases between. From germline, CDR1 is SGHDN and CDR2 FVKESK. In nucleotides, the CDR3 is TGTGCCAGCAGCCACCATAGGGGTACTGAAGCTTTCTTT. Protein product: CASSHHRGTEAFF.

The rearrangement joins TRBV6-6 to TRBJ2-5; no firm D call. CDR3 length equals 10 residues. V dropped 6 bases and J dropped 5 bases, with 4 bases sitting between them. Looked up from germline, CDR1 is MNHNY and CDR2 is SVGAGI (reference sequence). This chain's CDR3 is CASRRETQYF. DNA for the CDR3: TGTGCCAGCAGGAGGGAGACCCAGTACTTC.

The V call is TRBV5-1, the J call TRBJ2-7, with 8 positions matching TRBD2. Germline V CDR1 and CDR2: SGHRS, YFSETQ. The CDR3 covers 14 residues. V trimming: 1 base; J trimming: 4 bases; junction bases outside the gene matches: 4. The chain's CDR3 is CASSLYPSGYEQYF. CDR3 nucleotides: TGCGCCAGCAGCTTGTATCCTAGCGGGTACGAGCAGTACTTC.

This clone was detected once. The rearrangement uses TRBV6-6 and TRBJ1-3; the match to TRBD1 covers 10 bases. The CDR3 is made up of 14 amino acids. Trimming at V came to 6 bases and at J to 6 bases, leaving 5 bases not matched to a gene. CDR1 and CDR2 from the germline V gene are MNHNY and SVGAGI (reference sequence). CDR3: CASRGRQGANTIYF. As DNA, the CDR3 is TGTGCCAGCAGGGGTCGACAGGGGGCAAACACCATATATTTT.

This sequence joins TRBV30 and TRBJ2-2; TRBD1 might be the D (6 bases). Germline assignment: CDR1 GTSNPN and CDR2 SVGIG (reference sequence). V lost 8 bases and J lost 0, with 16 bases in between. The CDR3 spans 15 residues. The CDR3 loop is CARQDSPPNTGELFF. CDR3 nucleotides: TGTGCCCGGCAGGACAGTCCACCGAACACCGGGGAGCTGTTTTTT.

The rearrangement joins TRBV7-2 to TRBJ1-2, with D possibly TRBD1 on 5 matching bases. Trimming stripped 1 base from V and 4 bases from J, with 19 bases between. The germline V gene has CDR1 SGHTA and CDR2 FQGNSA. The CDR3 runs to 17 residues. This CDR3 is CASSLGGTGRNAYGYTF. The CDR3 DNA is TGTGCCAGCAGCTTAGGTGGGACCGGGAGAAATGCCTATGGCTACACCTTC.

The chain couples TRBV5-4 to TRBJ2-7; 11 nucleotides align to TRBD2. The CDR3 totals 14 residues. CDR1 and CDR2 from the germline V gene are SGHNT and YYREEE (reference sequence). J lost 4 bases, V lost 3 bases, and 3 bases had no gene match. Here the CDR3 DNA reads TGTGCCAGCAGCTCTAGCGGGAGGCATTACGAGCAGTACTTC. Encoded protein: CASSSSGRHYEQYF.

This clone was observed a single time. V usage is TRBV3-1 (or the pseudogene TRBV3-2) and J usage is TRBJ1-2, with TRBD1 identical over 9 bases. CDR3 length equals 16 residues. V shed 4 bases and J 4 bases; nucleotides not matched to a gene: 10. Germline loops: CDR1 LGHDT, CDR2 YNNKEL (reference sequence). The CDR3 coding sequence is TGTGCCAGCAGCCCGAGGATACGGGGACAGGGCTATGGCTACACCTTC. As protein: CASSPRIRGQGYGYTF.

This chain joins TRBV7-9 and TRBJ1-3, with D possibly TRBD1 on 6 matching bases. Trimming shortened V by 6 bases and J by 0 bases, and 9 bases separated the two germline ends. Per germline, CDR1 SEHNR and CDR2 FQNEAQ (reference sequence). This CDR3 has 14 amino acids. As DNA, the CDR3 is TGTGCCAGCAGAGAAGGGGGCTCTGGAAACACCATATATTTT. This codes for CASREGGSGNTIYF.

The genes are TRBV12-3 or TRBV12-4 and TRBJ2-7; TRBD1 aligns across 7 bases. Trimming at V came to 5 bases and at J to 12 bases, leaving 13 bases not matched to a gene. This CDR3 is built from 13 residues. The CDR3 loop is CASSPGTAGLGYF. The CDR3 region has the DNA TGTGCCAGCAGTCCCGGGACAGCCGGCCTTGGGTACTTC.

A single count supports this clone. The chain employs TRBV6-5 and TRBJ2-3; TRBD1 is a possible D gene (6 bases). The length of the CDR3 is 14 residues. Trimming removed 6 bases from V and 0 bases from J, with 10 bases in between. Germline V gives CDR1 MNHEY, CDR2 SVGAGI. For the CDR3, the DNA is TGTGCCAGCAGATCGGACAGTAGCACAGATACGCAGTATTTT. It specifies CASRSDSSTDTQYF.

The chain is built from TRBV27 and TRBJ2-7; 9 bases fit TRBD2. Trimming removed 6 bases from V and 3 bases from J; junction bases left unmatched: 3. Germline CDR1 MNHEY, CDR2 SMNVEV (reference sequence). The CDR3 is made up of 13 amino acids. In DNA, the CDR3 is TGTGCCAGCAGCCGGCGGGAGGGCTACGAGCAGTACTTC. This gives the protein CASSRREGYEQYF.

This clone was found once. The chain recombines TRBV5-8 with TRBJ1-1, with 9 bases that match TRBD1. The germline V gene encodes CDR1 SGHTS and CDR2 YDEGEE. The CDR3 is 15 residues long. The V segment lost 0 bases and the J segment 4 bases; nucleotides outside the gene matches: 4. CDR3 sequence (DNA): TGTGCCAGCAGCTTGGATACAGGGGGCCGCACTGAAGCTTTCTTT. Protein sequence: CASSLDTGGRTEAFF.

The chain recombines TRBV7-3 with TRBJ2-2, with 10 bases matching TRBD1. The CDR3 covers 15 residues. Germline V gene data show CDR1 as SGHTA and CDR2 as FQGTGA. Losses at the gene ends were 5 bases for V and 5 bases for J; bases not matched to a gene: 5. The CDR3, as DNA: TGTGCCAGCAGCCGCGGGACAGGGGATACCGGGGAGCTGTTTTTT. Its protein product is CASSRGTGDTGELFF.

This sequence joins TRBV10-3 and TRBJ2-7; 7 nucleotides align to TRBD2. CDR1 is ENHRY and CDR2 is SYGVKD in the germline V gene. This CDR3 has 15 amino acids. V lost 5 bases, J lost 2 bases, and 9 bases stayed unmatched. Written as DNA, the CDR3 is TGTGCCATCAGTCTGGGGCGGGGGAGCACCTACGAGCAGTACTTC. Encoded protein: CAISLGRGSTYEQYF.

V usage is TRBV27 and J usage is TRBJ1-2, with a weak D call TRBD1 (6 bases). Germline lookup yields CDR1 MNHEY and CDR2 SMNVEV (reference sequence). Trimming pared 3 bases from V and 8 bases from J, leaving 19 bases between. This CDR3 is 15 amino acids long. CDR3 in DNA: TGTGCCAGCAGTTTTTCTCCCCGGGACATTTGGGGCTACACCTTC. This translates into CASSFSPRDIWGYTF.

J is TRBJ2-1 and V is TRBV25-1, with TRBD1 identical over 7 bases. V was clipped by 3 bases and J by 14 bases; unmatched bases: 7. The CDR3 sequence is 12 residues long. In germline, CDR1 is MGHDK, CDR2 SYGVNS. CDR3 loop: CASSELQGVEFF. CDR3 coding DNA: TGTGCCAGCAGTGAGCTGCAGGGGGTCGAGTTCTTC.

The chain couples TRBV2 to TRBJ2-7; TRBD1 aligns across 11 bases. Germline assignment: CDR1 SNHLY and CDR2 FYNNEI. The CDR3 loop spans 17 amino acids. The V gene end was trimmed by 2 bases and the J gene end by 4 bases; junction bases not matched to a gene: 10. In DNA form, the CDR3 reads TGTGCCAGCAGTGAAAGGACAGGGGGCTCCATTTATTACGAGCAGTACTTC. Its translation: CASSERTGGSIYYEQYF.